This is a list of T cell receptor beta chains from one sample in a study of blood T cell repertoires in COVID-19. Repertoires were generated with immunoSEQ multiplex PCR, while TCRdb's copy carries only in-frame clones and drops some. This sample yields some 170,000 clones, of which about 90% are seen a single time; around 1.2% belongs to the top ten. What was sequenced was PBMCs or T cells enriched from blood (not recorded which). These receptors all come from a human donor with acute COVID-19. The donor label of this sample is uncertain. Both conserved end residues are part of each CDR3.

v_call: TRBV7-9; cdr3_aa: CASSLKGTAGGYTF
v_call: TRBV13; cdr3_aa: CASSLGRGWNQPQHF
v_call: TRBV9; cdr3_aa: CASGDTDYGYTF
v_call: TRBV15; cdr3_aa: CATSRGRQTYEQYF
v_call: TRBV24-1; cdr3_aa: CATSDPKQVNYGYTF
v_call: TRBV10-3; cdr3_aa: CALKQRGGDDTQYF
v_call: TRBV7-2; cdr3_aa: CASSSIRDRGLGYTF
v_call: TRBV10-3; cdr3_aa: CATGENNRGRDTQYF
v_call: TRBV5-1; cdr3_aa: CASSLKPKSGELFF
v_call: TRBV14; cdr3_aa: CASSGTGSFATNEKLFF
v_call: TRBV6-5; cdr3_aa: CASSSIQTDNTDTQYF
v_call: TRBV2; cdr3_aa: CASTRPTGYNEQFF
v_call: TRBV5-4; cdr3_aa: CASSLDRGPYGYTF
v_call: TRBV6-5; cdr3_aa: CASSFQSGIGYTF
v_call: TRBV5-1; cdr3_aa: CASSLDRQVPGYTF
v_call: TRBV14; cdr3_aa: CASSQDSWQGASGNTIYF
v_call: TRBV5-4; cdr3_aa: CASSLDRTVYGYTF
v_call: TRBV11-2; cdr3_aa: CASSPRGRRSTDTQYF
v_call: TRBV4-2; cdr3_aa: CASRGDSHNSPLHF
v_call: TRBV30; cdr3_aa: CAWPRTGDNQPQHF
v_call: TRBV27; cdr3_aa: CASSLPPGTQYF
v_call: TRBV9; cdr3_aa: CASSLTGYTEAFF
v_call: TRBV7-6; cdr3_aa: CASSLDGGGGPYEQYF
v_call: TRBV6-5; cdr3_aa: CASRQGRLNTEAFF
v_call: TRBV2; cdr3_aa: CASSGQGYTEAFF
v_call: TRBV6-5; cdr3_aa: CASRDPGSQYF
v_call: TRBV18; cdr3_aa: CASSPMEGGVEQPQHF
v_call: TRBV12-5; cdr3_aa: CASGPGTGYTF
v_call: TRBV7-3; cdr3_aa: CASSLDSGSYNEQFF
v_call: TRBV7-9; cdr3_aa: CASSLSSGGPPEQFF
v_call: TRBV7-8; cdr3_aa: CASSLLYGAGGSGNTIYF
v_call: TRBV21-1; cdr3_aa: CASSTKLEGQGTRDTEAFF
v_call: TRBV29-1; cdr3_aa: CSVERTPDRVGDTQYF
v_call: TRBV15; cdr3_aa: CATSRGDRGWGTDTQYF
v_call: TRBV4-1; cdr3_aa: CASSQVGGGRLNTEAFF
v_call: TRBV9; cdr3_aa: CASSVSGLDEKLFF
v_call: TRBV10-3; cdr3_aa: CAISDNPGEGYEQYF
v_call: TRBV30; cdr3_aa: CALGGGTDTQYF
v_call: TRBV9; cdr3_aa: CASSVVGAGELFF
v_call: TRBV18; cdr3_aa: CASSLRETNEQFF
v_call: TRBV30; cdr3_aa: CAWSVQGNTEAFF
v_call: TRBV18; cdr3_aa: CASSPPLRQGYPGELFF
v_call: TRBV10-3; cdr3_aa: CAIRPQAGAFYEQYF
v_call: TRBV19; cdr3_aa: CASSEPGQGVYEQYF
v_call: TRBV14; cdr3_aa: CASSQATNYGYTF
v_call: TRBV18; cdr3_aa: CASSPRTGTYGYTF